These T cell receptor beta chains were read from a single sample in a study of blood T cell repertoires in COVID-19. TCRdb's table, derived via immunoSEQ multiplex PCR, lists solely in-frame clones and lacks some. The sample includes 290,000 or so clones, roughly 80% of them seen just once. The sample was PBMCs or T cells enriched from blood (not recorded which). The receptors originated from a man aged 35 to 55 who had been exposed to COVID-19. Each CDR3 is given with its conserved first and last residue. Each record gives: V gene, clone size, CDR3 length, D gene, J gene, CDR3 protein, CDR3 DNA. The D gene is left open where the match is weak. Clone size is stated in some rows and not others, as once, few, many or a class when expanded.

>TRBV10-1|NA|13|NA|TRBJ1-2
CASSESRARGYTF
TGCGCCAGCAGTGAGTCCAGGGCGAGGGGCTACACCTTC
>TRBV6-5|NA|12|NA|TRBJ2-1
CASSMGAVLEFF
TGTGCCAGCAGTATGGGAGCAGTTCTTGAGTTCTTC
>TRBV5-1|few|14|TRBD2|TRBJ2-7
CASSLSGSSYEQYF
TGCGCCAGCAGCTTGAGCGGGAGCTCCTACGAGCAGTACTTC
>TRBV18|few|12|TRBD1|TRBJ1-6
CASSDQGDILHF
TGTGCCAGCTCAGATCAGGGGGATATCCTCCACTTT
>TRBV19|NA|11|NA|TRBJ2-1
CASSGDKQQFF
TGTGCCAGTAGCGGGGACAAACAGCAGTTCTTC
>TRBV9|NA|15|TRBD2|TRBJ2-7
CASSVSSGARYEQYF
TGTGCCAGCAGCGTGTCAAGCGGGGCCCGCTACGAGCAGTACTTC
>TRBV5-1|NA|14|NA|TRBJ2-3
CASSLEPTWDTQYF
TGCGCCAGCAGCTTAGAACCTACTTGGGATACGCAGTATTTT
>TRBV30|NA|15|NA|TRBJ2-2
CAWSVPGLHTGELFF
TGTGCCTGGAGTGTACCGGGACTCCACACCGGGGAGCTGTTTTTT
>TRBV7-9|NA|17|TRBD2|TRBJ2-7
CASSLEGRFGGSAEQYF
TGTGCCAGCAGCTTAGAGGGTCGATTTGGCGGGAGTGCCGAGCAGTACTTC
>TRBV10-2|NA|14|TRBD2|TRBJ2-3
CASRALAGADTQYF
TGCGCCAGCCGAGCATTAGCGGGGGCAGATACGCAGTATTTT
>TRBV30|NA|14|TRBD1|TRBJ2-7
CAWSVGQGAGEQYF
TGTGCCTGGAGTGTAGGCCAGGGGGCGGGGGAGCAGTACTTC
>TRBV5-1|NA|15|NA|TRBJ2-5
CASSLAAAVWETQYF
TGCGCCAGCAGCTTGGCCGCGGCTGTGTGGGAGACCCAGTACTTC
>TRBV19|NA|15|NA|TRBJ1-2
CASSPTQRKRGIDTF
TGTGCCAGTAGTCCCACTCAGCGGAAACGTGGTATCGACACCTTC
>TRBV29-1|NA|15|TRBD2|TRBJ2-4
CSVDGTSGAKNIQYF
TGCAGCGTTGATGGGACTAGCGGAGCCAAAAACATTCAGTACTTC
>TRBV19|NA|16|TRBD1|TRBJ1-2
CASTYRGDRSNYGYTF
TGTGCCAGTACATACAGGGGAGATAGGAGTAACTATGGCTACACCTTC
>TRBV11-3|NA|15|NA|TRBJ2-3
CASSLDRGLTDTQYF
TGTGCCAGCAGCTTAGACAGGGGTCTTACAGATACGCAGTATTTT
>TRBV21-1|NA|15|NA|TRBJ2-1
CASSIRTSSSNEQFF
TGTGCCAGCAGCATACGGACTAGCTCCTCCAATGAGCAGTTCTTC
>TRBV6-4|NA|14|TRBD2|TRBJ2-1
CASSLAGESNEQFF
TGTGCCAGCAGTCTAGCGGGCGAGTCCAATGAGCAGTTCTTC
>TRBV7-9|NA|16|TRBD2|TRBJ2-1
CASSPTRLAIYNEQFF
TGTGCCAGCAGCCCAACGAGACTAGCGATCTACAATGAGCAGTTCTTC
>TRBV9|once|13|NA|TRBJ2-1
CASSPPRVSEQFF
TGTGCCAGCAGCCCTCCTAGAGTGTCTGAGCAGTTCTTC
>TRBV27|once|15|TRBD2|TRBJ2-5
CASSERLAVGETQYF
TGTGCCAGCAGTGAACGGCTAGCGGTTGGAGAGACCCAGTACTTC
>TRBV19|NA|13|NA|TRBJ2-7
CASSILGVYEQYF
TGTGCCAGTAGTATCCTCGGGGTCTACGAGCAGTACTTC
>TRBV7-6|NA|15|NA|TRBJ1-6
CASSPQDTLGSPLHF
TGTGCCAGCAGCCCACAGGACACCTTGGGTTCACCCCTCCACTTT
>TRBV4-2|NA|15|TRBD2|TRBJ2-2
CASSQDTSGMGELFF
TGTGCCAGCAGCCAAGATACTAGCGGGATGGGGGAGCTGTTTTTT
>TRBV5-8|once|17|NA|TRBJ1-1
CASSRQLMGSFYTEAFF
TGTGCCAGCAGCCGACAGTTAATGGGATCTTTTTATACTGAAGCTTTCTTT
>TRBV12-3/TRBV12-4|NA|13|TRBD2|TRBJ2-5
CASGRGRGETQYF
TGTGCCAGCGGGCGCGGGAGGGGAGAGACCCAGTACTTC
>TRBV5-8|once|15|TRBD1|TRBJ1-5
CASSMGDRDGQPQHF
TGTGCCAGCAGCATGGGGGACAGGGACGGTCAGCCCCAGCATTTT
>TRBV5-4|NA|15|NA|TRBJ2-7
CASSSDPLLGGEQYF
TGTGCCAGCAGCTCGGACCCCCTGCTGGGGGGAGAGCAGTACTTC
>TRBV24-1|once|17|TRBD1|TRBJ1-2
CATSDSTDRVGGRGYTF
TGTGCCACCAGTGACTCTACCGACAGGGTGGGAGGAAGGGGCTACACCTTC
>TRBV24-1|NA|17|TRBD2|TRBJ2-5
CATSNPHGGGSQETQYF
TGTGCCACCTCGAACCCACACGGGGGGGGTTCCCAAGAGACCCAGTACTTC
>TRBV7-3|NA|15|NA|TRBJ1-1
CASSSKGAGTTEAFF
TGTGCCAGCAGCTCCAAGGGCGCGGGAACCACTGAAGCTTTCTTT
>TRBV20-1|NA|15|NA|TRBJ1-4
CSASASTGISEKLFF
TGCAGTGCTAGTGCCTCAACAGGGATATCTGAAAAACTGTTTTTT
>TRBV6-5|NA|15|TRBD1|TRBJ1-2
CASRTLRQGARGYTF
TGTGCCAGCAGGACGTTGAGACAGGGGGCGAGGGGCTACACCTTC
>TRBV11-2|NA|11|NA|TRBJ2-7
CASSLDNEQYF
TGTGCCAGCAGCTTAGACAACGAGCAGTACTTC
>TRBV24-1|many|15|TRBD1|TRBJ2-7
CATSDAGTATYEQYF
TGTGCCACCAGTGACGCAGGGACAGCTACTTACGAGCAGTACTTC
>TRBV27|NA|17|NA|TRBJ2-5
CASSPHSVSGGRETQYF
TGTGCCAGCAGTCCCCATTCTGTTTCTGGAGGTAGGGAGACCCAGTACTTC
>TRBV5-1|NA|14|TRBD1|TRBJ1-2
CASSFRTGGNGYTF
TGCGCCAGCAGCTTTAGGACAGGGGGGAATGGCTACACCTTC
>TRBV19|NA|13|NA|TRBJ1-1
CASSQGFGTEAFF
TGTGCCAGTAGTCAGGGGTTTGGCACTGAAGCTTTCTTT
>TRBV5-1|NA|12|NA|TRBJ2-3
CASRTGTDTQYF
TGCGCCAGCAGGACAGGCACAGATACGCAGTATTTT
>TRBV27|few|13|NA|TRBJ1-5
CASSAKPDQPQHF
TGTGCCAGCAGTGCGAAGCCGGATCAGCCCCAGCATTTT